This TCR beta chain came from a study of blood T cell repertoires in COVID-19. Across the study: The cDNA or gDNA used as material had been derived from T cells, B-cell-depleted T cells, or PBMCs.

Using immunoSEQ multiplex PCR, the repertoire was profiled, and TCRdb retains in-frame clones only, with some absent. The table includes about 530,000 clones, approximately 88% detected once. Seattle patients were enrolled during active infection and followed longitudinally. The sample consisted of peripheral blood. The receptor comes from a woman between 50 and 59 years old with COVID-19, enrolled during active disease.

DNA of the CDR3: TGCGCCAGCAGCTTGTTGTCAGGGGGCGACACTGAAGCTTTCTTT. Amino acid sequence: CASSLLSGGDTEAFF. The gene calls are TRBV5-1 and TRBJ1-1, with 8 bases matching TRBD1. CDR1 SGHRS and CDR2 YFSETQ come from the germline V gene. The CDR3 consists of 15 residues. With 1 base clipped from V and 3 bases from J, the junction kept 5 bases outside the gene matches.